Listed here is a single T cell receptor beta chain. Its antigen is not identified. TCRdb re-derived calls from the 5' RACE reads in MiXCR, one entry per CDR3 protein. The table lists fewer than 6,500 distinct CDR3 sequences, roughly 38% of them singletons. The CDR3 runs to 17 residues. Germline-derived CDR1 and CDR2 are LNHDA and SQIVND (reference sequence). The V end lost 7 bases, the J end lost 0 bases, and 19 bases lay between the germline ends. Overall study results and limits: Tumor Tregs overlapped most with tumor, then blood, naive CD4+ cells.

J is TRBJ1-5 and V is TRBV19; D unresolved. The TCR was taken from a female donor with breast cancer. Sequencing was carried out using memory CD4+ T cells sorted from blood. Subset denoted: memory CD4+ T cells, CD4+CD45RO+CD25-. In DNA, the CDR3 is TGTGCCAGTATCCCGGGGATCAAAGGCCCTAGCAATCAGCCCCAGCATTTT. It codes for CASIPGIKGPSNQPQHF.